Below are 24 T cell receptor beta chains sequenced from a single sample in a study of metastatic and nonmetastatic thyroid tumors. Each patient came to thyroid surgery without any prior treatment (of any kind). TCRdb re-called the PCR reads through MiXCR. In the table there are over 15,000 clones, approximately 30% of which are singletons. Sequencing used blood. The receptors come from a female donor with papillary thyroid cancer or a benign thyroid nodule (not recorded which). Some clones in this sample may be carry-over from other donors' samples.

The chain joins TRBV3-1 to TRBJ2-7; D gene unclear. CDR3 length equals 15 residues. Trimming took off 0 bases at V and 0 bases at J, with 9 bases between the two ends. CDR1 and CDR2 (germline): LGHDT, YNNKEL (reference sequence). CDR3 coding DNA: TGTGCCAGCAGCCAAGATTGGCGCCTCTCCTACGAGCAGTACTTC. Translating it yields CASSQDWRLSYEQYF.

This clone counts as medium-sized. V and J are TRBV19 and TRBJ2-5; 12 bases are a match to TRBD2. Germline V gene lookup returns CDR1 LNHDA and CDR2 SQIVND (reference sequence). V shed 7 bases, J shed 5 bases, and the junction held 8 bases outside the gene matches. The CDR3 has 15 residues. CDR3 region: CASTVTSGGQETQYF. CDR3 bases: TGTGCCAGTACCGTGACTAGCGGGGGCCAGGAGACCCAGTACTTC.

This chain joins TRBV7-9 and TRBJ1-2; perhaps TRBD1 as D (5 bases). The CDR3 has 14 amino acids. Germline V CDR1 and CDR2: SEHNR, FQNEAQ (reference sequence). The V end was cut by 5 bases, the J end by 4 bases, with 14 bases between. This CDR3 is CASSPSGGVYGYTF. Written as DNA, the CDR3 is TGTGCCAGCAGCCCCAGTGGAGGGGTCTATGGCTACACCTTC. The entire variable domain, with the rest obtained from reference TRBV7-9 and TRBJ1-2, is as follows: DTGVSQNPRHKITKRGQNVTFRCDPISEHNRLYWYRQTLGQGPEFLTYFQNEAQLEKSRLLSDRFSAERPKGSFSTLEIQRTEQGDSAMYLCASSPSGGVYGYTFGSGTRLTVV.

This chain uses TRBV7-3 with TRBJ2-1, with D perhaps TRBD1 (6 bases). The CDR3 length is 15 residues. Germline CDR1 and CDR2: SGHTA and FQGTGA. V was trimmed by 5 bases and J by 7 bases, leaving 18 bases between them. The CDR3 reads CASSRGGLRWNEQFF. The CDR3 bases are TGTGCCAGCAGCCGAGGGGGTCTAAGGTGGAATGAGCAGTTCTTC. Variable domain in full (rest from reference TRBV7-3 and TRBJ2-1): GAGVSQTPSNKVTEKGKYVELRCDPISGHTALYWYRQSLGQGPEFLIYFQGTGAADDSGLPNDRFFAVRPEGSVSTLKIQRTERGDSAVYLCASSRGGLRWNEQFFGPGTRLTVL.

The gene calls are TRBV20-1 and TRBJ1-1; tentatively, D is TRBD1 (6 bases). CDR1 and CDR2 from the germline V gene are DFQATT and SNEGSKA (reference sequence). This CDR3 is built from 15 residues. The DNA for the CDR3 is TGCAGCGCCACCCCCCCGCGAGGGGGGAACACTGAAGCTTTCTTT. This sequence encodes CSATPPRGGNTEAFF.

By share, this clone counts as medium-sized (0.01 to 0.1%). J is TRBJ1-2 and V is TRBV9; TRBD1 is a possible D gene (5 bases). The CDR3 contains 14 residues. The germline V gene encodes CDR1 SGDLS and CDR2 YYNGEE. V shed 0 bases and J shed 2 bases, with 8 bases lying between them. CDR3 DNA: TGTGCCAGCAGCGTAGAGGGACGGAACTATGGCTACACCTTC. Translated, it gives CASSVEGRNYGYTF.

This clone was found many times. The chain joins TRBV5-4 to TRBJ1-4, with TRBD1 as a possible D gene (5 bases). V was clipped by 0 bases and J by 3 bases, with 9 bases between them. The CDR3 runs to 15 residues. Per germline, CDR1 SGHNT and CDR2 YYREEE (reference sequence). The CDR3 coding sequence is TGTGCCAGCAGCTTGGGAGGGGCGGCTAATGAAAAACTGTTTTTT. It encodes CASSLGGAANEKLFF.

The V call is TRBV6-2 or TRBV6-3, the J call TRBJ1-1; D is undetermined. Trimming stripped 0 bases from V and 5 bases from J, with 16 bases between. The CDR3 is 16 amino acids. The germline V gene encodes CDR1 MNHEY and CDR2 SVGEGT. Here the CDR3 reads CASSYSSRMTGTEAFF. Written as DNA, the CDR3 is TGTGCCAGCAGTTACTCGAGCCGGATGACTGGGACTGAAGCTTTCTTT.

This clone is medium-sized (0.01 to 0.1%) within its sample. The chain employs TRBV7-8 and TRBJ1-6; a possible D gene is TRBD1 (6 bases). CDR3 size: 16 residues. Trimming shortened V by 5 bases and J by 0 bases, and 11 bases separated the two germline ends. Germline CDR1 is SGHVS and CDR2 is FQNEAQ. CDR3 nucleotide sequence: TGTGCCAGCAGCCTCGGACAGAGCTCCTATAATTCACCCCTCCACTTT. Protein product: CASSLGQSSYNSPLHF.

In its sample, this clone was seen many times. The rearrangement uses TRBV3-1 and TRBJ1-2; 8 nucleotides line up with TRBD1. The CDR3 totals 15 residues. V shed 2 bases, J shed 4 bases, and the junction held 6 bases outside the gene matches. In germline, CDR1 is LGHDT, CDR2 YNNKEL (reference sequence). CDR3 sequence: CASSQTGGGGYGYTF. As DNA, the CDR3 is TGTGCCAGCAGCCAAACAGGGGGAGGTGGCTATGGCTACACCTTC.

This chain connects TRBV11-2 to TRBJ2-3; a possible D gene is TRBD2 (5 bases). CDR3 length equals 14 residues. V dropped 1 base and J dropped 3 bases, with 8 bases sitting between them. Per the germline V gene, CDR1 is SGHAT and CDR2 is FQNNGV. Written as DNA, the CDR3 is TGTGCCAGCAGCTTAGGGGAGAGGACAGATACGCAGTATTTT. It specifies CASSLGERTDTQYF.

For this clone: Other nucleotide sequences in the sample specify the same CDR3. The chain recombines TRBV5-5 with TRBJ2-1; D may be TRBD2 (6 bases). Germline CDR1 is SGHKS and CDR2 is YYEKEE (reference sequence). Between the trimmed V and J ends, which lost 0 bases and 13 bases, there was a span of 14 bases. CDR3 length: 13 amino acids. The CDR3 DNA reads TGTGCCAGCAGCTTGGACCTACTAGCTGGTCAGTTCTTC. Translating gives CASSLDLLAGQFF.

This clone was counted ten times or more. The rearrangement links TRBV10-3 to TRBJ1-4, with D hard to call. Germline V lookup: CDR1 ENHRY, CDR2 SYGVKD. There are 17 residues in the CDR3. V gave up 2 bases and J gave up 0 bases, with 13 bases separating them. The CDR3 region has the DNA TGTGCCATCAGTGAGGGTAGGGTGATGGCAACTAATGAAAAACTGTTTTTT. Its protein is CAISEGRVMATNEKLFF.

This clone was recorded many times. The CDR3 region has the DNA TGTGCCAGCAGCCTTACAGGGGGCGAGTACAATGAGCAGTTCTTC. It specifies CASSLTGGEYNEQFF. V and J are TRBV6-4 and TRBJ2-1; TRBD1 matches 9 bases. Germline CDR1 MRHNA, CDR2 SNTAGT. J gave up 4 bases and V 6 bases, and 7 bases lay outside the gene matches. The CDR3 has 15 residues.

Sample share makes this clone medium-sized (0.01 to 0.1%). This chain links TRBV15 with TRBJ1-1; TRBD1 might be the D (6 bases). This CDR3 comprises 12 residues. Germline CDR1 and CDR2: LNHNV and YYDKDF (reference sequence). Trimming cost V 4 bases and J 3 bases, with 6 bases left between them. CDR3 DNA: TGTGCCACCAGCACAGGGGACACTGAAGCTTTCTTT. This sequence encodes CATSTGDTEAFF.

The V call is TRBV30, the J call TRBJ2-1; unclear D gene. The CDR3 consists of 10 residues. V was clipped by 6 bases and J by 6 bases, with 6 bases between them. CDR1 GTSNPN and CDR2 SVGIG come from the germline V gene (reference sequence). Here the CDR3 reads CACLFNEQFF. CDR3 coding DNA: TGTGCCTGCCTATTCAATGAGCAGTTCTTC.

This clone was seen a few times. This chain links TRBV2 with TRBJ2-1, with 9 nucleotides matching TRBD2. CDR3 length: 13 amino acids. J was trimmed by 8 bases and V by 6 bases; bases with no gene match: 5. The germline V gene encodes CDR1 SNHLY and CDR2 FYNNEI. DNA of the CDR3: TGTGCCAGCAGCAATGCGGGGGGGTATGAGCAGTTCTTC. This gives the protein CASSNAGGYEQFF.

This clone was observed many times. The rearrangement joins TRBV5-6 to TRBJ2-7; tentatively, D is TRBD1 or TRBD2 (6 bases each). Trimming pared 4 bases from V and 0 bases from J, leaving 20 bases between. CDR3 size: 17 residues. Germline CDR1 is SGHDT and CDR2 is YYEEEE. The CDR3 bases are TGTGCCAGCAGCGTGAGGGTGGGGGGCGTCAGCTCCTACGAGCAGTACTTC. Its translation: CASSVRVGGVSSYEQYF.

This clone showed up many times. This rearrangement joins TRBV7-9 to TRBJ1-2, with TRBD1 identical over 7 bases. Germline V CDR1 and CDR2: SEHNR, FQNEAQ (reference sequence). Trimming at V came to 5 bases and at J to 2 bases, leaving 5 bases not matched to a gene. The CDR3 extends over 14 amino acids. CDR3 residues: CASSTRQGNYGYTF. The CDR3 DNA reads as TGTGCCAGCAGCACTAGACAGGGAAACTATGGCTACACCTTC.

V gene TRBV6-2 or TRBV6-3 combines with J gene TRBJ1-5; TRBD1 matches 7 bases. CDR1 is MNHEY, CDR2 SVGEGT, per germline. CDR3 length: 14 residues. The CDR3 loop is CSINRQGGGQPQHF. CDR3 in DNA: TGTTCCATTAACCGGCAGGGGGGCGGTCAGCCCCAGCATTTT.

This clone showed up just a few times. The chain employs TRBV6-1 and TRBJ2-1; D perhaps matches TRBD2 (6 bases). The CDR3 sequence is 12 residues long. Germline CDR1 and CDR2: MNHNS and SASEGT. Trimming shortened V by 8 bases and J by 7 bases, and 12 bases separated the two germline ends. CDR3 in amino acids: CASWGVINEQFF. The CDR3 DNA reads TGTGCCAGCTGGGGGGTTATTAATGAGCAGTTCTTC.

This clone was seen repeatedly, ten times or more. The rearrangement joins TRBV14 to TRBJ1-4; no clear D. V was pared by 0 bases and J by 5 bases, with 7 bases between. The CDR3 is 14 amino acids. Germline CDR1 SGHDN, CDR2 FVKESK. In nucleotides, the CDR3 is TGTGCCAGCAGCCAAGAAGTCTTCAATGAAAAACTGTTTTTT. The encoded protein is CASSQEVFNEKLFF.

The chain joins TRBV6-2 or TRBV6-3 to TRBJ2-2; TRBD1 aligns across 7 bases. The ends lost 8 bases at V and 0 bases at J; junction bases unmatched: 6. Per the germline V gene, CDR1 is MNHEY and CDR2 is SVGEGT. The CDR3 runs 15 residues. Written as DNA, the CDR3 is TGTGCCAGCTCCGGGACAGCCCCGAACACCGGGGAGCTGTTTTTT. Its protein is CASSGTAPNTGELFF.

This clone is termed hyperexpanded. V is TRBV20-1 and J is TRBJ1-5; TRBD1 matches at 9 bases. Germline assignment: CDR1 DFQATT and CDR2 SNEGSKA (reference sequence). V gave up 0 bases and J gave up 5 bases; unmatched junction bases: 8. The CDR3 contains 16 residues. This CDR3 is CSARDYRTGVYQPQHF. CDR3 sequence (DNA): TGCAGTGCTAGAGATTATAGGACAGGGGTTTATCAGCCCCAGCATTTT.